Following are 32 T cell receptor beta chains from one sample sequenced in a study of cytotoxic CD8 clonotypes in ibrutinib-treated CLL. The table came from immunoSEQ multiplex PCR; TCRdb's copy has only in-frame clones and leaves some out. The sample consists of over 150,000 clones, around 70% of them appearing once. The sequenced sample was PBMCs, obtained after 24 months of ibrutinib treatment. The receptors stem from a human donor with chronic lymphocytic leukemia.

This clone was counted only a few times. V and J are TRBV14 and TRBJ2-7; D is possibly TRBD2 (7 bases). V dropped 4 bases and J dropped 3 bases, with 16 bases sitting between them. Germline values: CDR1 SGHDN, CDR2 FVKESK. The CDR3 is 15 residues long. In DNA form, the CDR3 reads TGTGCCAGCAGCCTACGGCAAGGGGGGGACTACGAGCAGTACTTC. It yields the protein CASSLRQGGDYEQYF.

The DNA for the CDR3 is TGTGCCAGCAGCTTAGCAGGGGTCGGTCCGGGCTATGGCTACACCTTC. Translation gives CASSLAGVGPGYGYTF. The chain recombines TRBV7-8 with TRBJ1-2; D is possibly TRBD1 (5 bases). Germline V CDR1 and CDR2: SGHVS, FQNEAQ. Trimming shortened V by 0 bases and J by 4 bases, and 15 bases separated the two germline ends. The CDR3 spans 16 residues.

J is TRBJ2-7 and V is TRBV7-8, with unresolved D. V shed 2 bases and J shed 3 bases, with 20 bases lying between them. The CDR3 has 17 residues. CDR1 and CDR2 (germline): SGHVS, FQNEAQ. CDR3 amino acids: CASSLSVVGRFNYEQYF. The DNA of the CDR3 is TGTGCCAGCAGCTTATCGGTCGTGGGCAGGTTTAACTACGAGCAGTACTTC.

This clone was seen a single time. The V and J genes are TRBV30 and TRBJ2-7, with 8 bases identical to TRBD1. The CDR3 is 14 amino acids. V shed 5 bases and J 3 bases; nucleotides not matched to a gene: 9. Germline V gene sequence: CDR1 GTSNPN, CDR2 SVGIG (reference sequence). The DNA of the CDR3 is TGTGCCTGGGCACAGGGGGTTGTGTTCTACGAGCAGTACTTC. Residues: CAWAQGVVFYEQYF. Together with reference TRBV30 and TRBJ2-7, the CDR3 gives the full variable domain: SQTIHQWPATLVQPVGSPLSLECTVEGTSNPNLYWYRQAAGRGLQLLFYSVGIGQISSEVPQNLSASRPQDRQFILSSKKLLLSDSGFYLCAWAQGVVFYEQYFGPGTRLTVT.

The chain employs TRBV7-8 and TRBJ1-5; D remains ambiguous. The CDR3 loop spans 13 amino acids. V lost 1 base to trimming and J lost 5 bases, with 6 bases between them. Germline V gives CDR1 SGHVS, CDR2 FQNEAQ. CDR3 sequence reads: CASSLEGYQPQHF. The CDR3 DNA reads as TGTGCCAGCAGCTTAGAGGGTTATCAGCCCCAGCATTTT.

The chain carries TRBV14 and TRBJ2-3; 8 bases are shared with TRBD1. The J segment lost 11 bases and the V segment lost 5 bases, leaving 6 bases of the junction unmatched. Germline assignment: CDR1 SGHDN and CDR2 FVKESK. This CDR3 has 12 residues. In DNA form, the CDR3 reads TGTGCCAGCAGCGGTCGGACAGGGCTGCAGTATTTT. It specifies CASSGRTGLQYF. Using reference TRBV14 and TRBJ2-3 for the parts outside the CDR3, the full variable domain is EAGVTQFPSHSVIEKGQTVTLRCDPISGHDNLYWYRRVMGKEIKFLLHFVKESKQDESGMPNNRFLAERTGGTYSTLKVQPAELEDSGVYFCASSGRTGLQYFGPGTRLTVL.

The V call is TRBV15, the J call TRBJ2-7; D is ambiguous. The V end lost 0 bases, the J end lost 6 bases, and 9 bases lay between the germline ends. This CDR3 spans 13 amino acids. The germline V gene has CDR1 LNHNV and CDR2 YYDKDF (reference sequence). Here the CDR3 reads CATSRDRDGEQYF. The DNA of the CDR3 is TGTGCCACCAGCAGAGATAGGGATGGCGAGCAGTACTTC. Drawing the rest from reference TRBV15 and TRBJ2-7, the complete variable domain is DAMVIQNPRYQVTQFGKPVTLSCSQTLNHNVMYWYQQKSSQAPKLLFHYYDKDFNNEADTPDNFQSRRPNTSFCFLDIRSPGLGDTAMYLCATSRDRDGEQYFGPGTRLTVT.

The chain joins TRBV11-2 to TRBJ2-1; D is ambiguous. Per germline, CDR1 SGHAT and CDR2 FQNNGV. This CDR3 is built from 15 residues. Trimming took off 4 bases at V and 0 bases at J, with 10 bases between the two ends. The CDR3 is CASSSDSSSYNEQFF. DNA of the CDR3: TGTGCCAGCAGCTCCGACTCTAGCTCCTACAATGAGCAGTTCTTC.

This sequence joins TRBV7-3 and TRBJ2-3; 13 nucleotides match TRBD2. The CDR3 totals 18 residues. Germline CDR1 is SGHTA and CDR2 is FQGTGA. J gave up 3 bases and V 5 bases, and 11 bases lay outside the gene matches. The CDR3 bases are TGTGCCAGCAGCCCGAACCCAAGGACTAGCGGGAGAACAGATACGCAGTATTTT. Residues: CASSPNPRTSGRTDTQYF.

CDR3 DNA: TGTGCCAGCAGTTTGTCCCAGAGGGTCTACACCTTC. Its protein is CASSLSQRVYTF. V is TRBV28 and J is TRBJ1-2; D unclear. Germline CDR1 and CDR2: MDHEN and SYDVKM. The V and J ends lost 3 bases and 10 bases respectively, with 12 bases between them. This CDR3 has 12 amino acids.

V is TRBV11-2 and J is TRBJ2-7; weak D call: TRBD1 (6 bases). This CDR3 region has 15 residues. Germline lookup yields CDR1 SGHAT and CDR2 FQNNGV. Trimming cost V 3 bases and J 3 bases, with 15 bases left between them. The CDR3 DNA reads TGTGCCAGCAGCTTTAACAGGGAGAGTAGCTACGAGCAGTACTTC. Residues: CASSFNRESSYEQYF.

This chain joins TRBV27 and TRBJ2-5; D may be TRBD2 (5 bases). The germline V gene encodes CDR1 MNHEY and CDR2 SMNVEV (reference sequence). V dropped 4 bases and J dropped 5 bases, with 11 bases sitting between them. The CDR3 sequence is 13 residues long. This CDR3 is CASSSTSRETQYF. The CDR3 DNA follows: TGTGCCAGCAGTTCAACTAGTAGGGAGACCCAGTACTTC.

V is TRBV2 and J is TRBJ2-7; TRBD1 agrees at 8 bases. The CDR3 covers 15 residues. Germline assignment: CDR1 SNHLY and CDR2 FYNNEI. The trim removed 6 bases at V and 3 bases at J, leaving 10 bases unmatched. Here the CDR3 reads CASRPDRGPIYEQYF. DNA of the CDR3: TGTGCCAGCAGACCCGACAGGGGACCAATCTACGAGCAGTACTTC.

The chain recombines TRBV19 with TRBJ1-5; D perhaps matches TRBD1 (6 bases). From germline, CDR1 is LNHDA and CDR2 SQIVND (reference sequence). This CDR3 is built from 14 residues. Trimming pared 5 bases from V and 5 bases from J, leaving 13 bases between. The CDR3 loop reads CASSAAGDDQPQHF. The CDR3 DNA reads TGTGCCAGTAGTGCGGCAGGGGATGATCAGCCCCAGCATTTT. Full variable domain (rest looked up from reference TRBV19 and TRBJ1-5): DGGITQSPKYLFRKEGQNVTLSCEQNLNHDAMYWYRQDPGQGLRLIYYSQIVNDFQKGDIAEGYSVSREKKESFPLTVTSAQKNPTAFYLCASSAAGDDQPQHFGDGTRLSIL.

The genes are TRBV7-9 and TRBJ2-7, with no clear D. The germline CDR1 and CDR2 sequences are SEHNR and FQNEAQ (reference sequence). The CDR3 covers 15 residues. V was clipped by 2 bases and J by 0 bases, with 11 bases between them. The CDR3 nucleotides are TGTGCCAGCAGCTTACTCGGCGGAAGCTCCTACGAGCAGTACTTC. It translates to CASSLLGGSSYEQYF.

This clone was picked up a small number of times. The J gene is TRBJ2-5, the V gene TRBV5-1; TRBD2 matches at 8 bases. Germline CDR1 is SGHRS and CDR2 is YFSETQ. This CDR3 has 15 amino acids. With 2 bases clipped from V and 5 bases from J, the junction kept 8 bases outside the gene matches. CDR3 in DNA: TGCGCCAGCAGCTTACTAGCGGCGGCTCATGAGACCCAGTACTTC. Its translation is CASSLLAAAHETQYF.

The V call is TRBV4-3, the J call TRBJ2-5; unclear D gene. CDR1 LGHNA and CDR2 YSLEER come from the germline V gene. Trimming stripped 2 bases from V and 1 base from J, with 14 bases between. The CDR3 sequence is 16 residues long. CDR3 sequence (DNA): TGCGCCAGCAGCCAACACCCCAGCTGGGGCCAAGAGACCCAGTACTTC. This encodes CASSQHPSWGQETQYF.

CDR3 DNA: TGTGCCAGCAGCGCCGTAGACTGGAATCAGCCCCAGCATTTT. It is translated as CASSAVDWNQPQHF. This sequence joins TRBV6-5 and TRBJ1-5; D not certain. The CDR3 loop spans 14 amino acids. V was clipped by 6 bases and J by 4 bases, with 13 bases between them. Germline loops: CDR1 MNHEY, CDR2 SVGAGI.

A single count supports this clone. V is TRBV18 and J is TRBJ1-5; tentatively, D is TRBD1 (5 bases). Trimming shortened V by 4 bases and J by 2 bases, and 9 bases separated the two germline ends. Germline V lookup: CDR1 KGHSH, CDR2 LQKENI. The CDR3 has 14 amino acids. The CDR3 loop reads CASSQQVGNQPQHF. The CDR3 DNA reads TGTGCCAGCTCACAACAGGTAGGCAATCAGCCCCAGCATTTT.

This chain's CDR3 is CASSTTGTSLNEQFF. DNA for the CDR3: TGCGCCAGCAGCACAACCGGGACTAGCCTCAATGAGCAGTTCTTC. J is TRBJ2-1 and V is TRBV5-1, with 9 bases identical to TRBD2. CDR3 length equals 15 residues. Losses at the gene ends were 4 bases for V and 6 bases for J; bases not matched to a gene: 8. The germline V gene encodes CDR1 SGHRS and CDR2 YFSETQ. Full variable domain (remainder filled in from reference TRBV5-1 and TRBJ2-1): KAGVTQTPRYLIKTRGQQVTLSCSPISGHRSVSWYQQTPGQGLQFLFEYFSETQRNKGNFPGRFSGRQFSNSRSEMNVSTLELGDSALYLCASSTTGTSLNEQFFGPGTRLTVL.

The chain uses TRBV25-1 and TRBJ1-1; no clear D gene. V dropped 6 bases and J dropped 3 bases, with 8 bases sitting between them. The length of the CDR3 is 12 residues. Per germline, CDR1 MGHDK and CDR2 SYGVNS. The CDR3 region has the DNA TGTGCCAGCAGGAAGGGCTACACTGAAGCTTTCTTT. As protein: CASRKGYTEAFF.

This sequence joins TRBV11-2 and TRBJ2-2; 8 bases agree with TRBD1. The V and J ends lost 2 bases and 5 bases, in that order; junction bases with no gene match: 4. The CDR3 has 15 residues. Germline V gene data show CDR1 as SGHAT and CDR2 as FQNNGV. The CDR3 loop is CASSLSGGSTGELFF. CDR3 nucleotides: TGTGCCAGCAGCTTATCAGGGGGCAGTACCGGGGAGCTGTTTTTT.

J is TRBJ2-2 and V is TRBV27; D is possibly TRBD2 (6 bases). This CDR3 has 16 amino acids. Germline values: CDR1 MNHEY, CDR2 SMNVEV (reference sequence). Trimming removed 6 bases at V and 0 bases at J, with 14 bases between. CDR3: CASSRYGRPNTGELFF. Here the CDR3 DNA reads TGTGCCAGCAGCCGTTACGGGAGACCGAACACCGGGGAGCTGTTTTTT.

The chain couples TRBV7-3 to TRBJ2-1, with 8 bases that match TRBD2. The germline V gene encodes CDR1 SGHTA and CDR2 FQGTGA. The CDR3 loop spans 16 amino acids. V gave up 3 bases and J gave up 3 bases; unmatched junction bases: 7. CDR3 in amino acids: CASSFGSGLVYNEQFF. In DNA form, the CDR3 reads TGTGCCAGCAGCTTCGGATCGGGACTAGTCTACAATGAGCAGTTCTTC. Full variable domain (outside the CDR3, taken from reference TRBV7-3 and TRBJ2-1): GAGVSQTPSNKVTEKGKYVELRCDPISGHTALYWYRQSLGQGPEFLIYFQGTGAADDSGLPNDRFFAVRPEGSVSTLKIQRTERGDSAVYLCASSFGSGLVYNEQFFGPGTRLTVL.

The chain carries TRBV27 and TRBJ2-3; D gene ambiguous. Germline V gene data show CDR1 as MNHEY and CDR2 as SMNVEV (reference sequence). V lost 6 bases, J lost 0 bases, and 16 bases lay in between. This CDR3 region has 16 residues. The CDR3 here is CASSPYPSRSTDTQYF. As DNA, the CDR3 is TGTGCCAGCAGCCCTTATCCTTCCAGGAGCACAGATACGCAGTATTTT.

V is TRBV5-5 and J is TRBJ1-3; 7 bases are a match to TRBD1. The V gene's germline CDR1 is SGHKS and CDR2 YYEKEE (reference sequence). The CDR3 sequence is 15 residues long. The V segment lost 0 bases and the J segment 3 bases; nucleotides outside the gene matches: 3. The CDR3 protein is CASSLATGYGNTIYF. The CDR3 DNA is TGTGCCAGCAGCTTGGCGACAGGGTATGGAAACACCATATATTTT.

The chain couples TRBV7-6 to TRBJ2-1; D is perhaps TRBD2 (5 bases). V was cut by 5 bases and J by 0 bases, with 14 bases left in between. Per the germline V gene, CDR1 is SGHVS and CDR2 is FNYEAQ. The CDR3 has 16 residues. For the CDR3, the DNA is TGTGCCAGCAGCCCAGAGTTGGGGAGCTCCTACAATGAGCAGTTCTTC. Translating it yields CASSPELGSSYNEQFF.

The V call is TRBV4-3, the J call TRBJ2-1; the D call may be TRBD1 or TRBD2 (5 bases each). The germline V gene encodes CDR1 LGHNA and CDR2 YSLEER. V lost 4 bases and J 5 bases, leaving 12 bases between the germline ends. This CDR3 comprises 14 residues. CDR3 sequence: CASSRGPWDNEQFF. In nucleotides, the CDR3 is TGCGCCAGCAGCCGGGGACCCTGGGACAATGAGCAGTTCTTC.

This chain's CDR3 is CASSKNRGGTDTQYF. The CDR3 coding sequence is TGTGCCAGCAGTAAGAACAGGGGGGGCACAGATACGCAGTATTTT. V is TRBV2 and J is TRBJ2-3, with 8 bases fitting TRBD1. The trim removed 5 bases at V and 1 base at J, leaving 5 bases unmatched. Per the germline V gene, CDR1 is SNHLY and CDR2 is FYNNEI. This CDR3 is built from 15 residues.

This clone was seen only once. The genes are TRBV15 and TRBJ1-1; D unclear. This CDR3 comprises 15 residues. V was cut by 0 bases and J by 1 base, with 9 bases left in between. From germline, CDR1 is LNHNV and CDR2 YYDKDF (reference sequence). The CDR3 nucleotides read TGTGCCACCAGCAGAGATCATCAGGAGAACACTGAAGCTTTCTTT. Protein product: CATSRDHQENTEAFF.

This clone was counted once. The chain carries TRBV27 and TRBJ1-2, with a tentative D call TRBD1 (6 bases). CDR1 and CDR2 (germline): MNHEY, SMNVEV (reference sequence). CDR3 length: 16 amino acids. The V end lost 0 bases, the J end lost 6 bases, and 17 bases lay between the germline ends. The CDR3 protein is CASSLSRQVRGHGYTF. CDR3 in DNA: TGTGCCAGCAGTTTATCTCGACAGGTCCGAGGACATGGCTACACCTTC.

This clone was picked up a small number of times. This chain connects TRBV2 to TRBJ1-3; 7 bases fit TRBD1. Germline assignment: CDR1 SNHLY and CDR2 FYNNEI. Unmatched junction bases numbered 8, after V lost 6 bases and J lost 0 bases. The CDR3 loop spans 16 amino acids. In nucleotides, the CDR3 is TGTGCCAGCAGAGTAAACAGGGGCATCTCTGGAAACACCATATATTTT. Its translation is CASRVNRGISGNTIYF. The full variable domain, completed using reference TRBV2 and TRBJ1-3, is EPEVTQTPSHQVTQMGQEVILRCVPISNHLYFYWYRQILGQKVEFLVSFYNNEISEKSEIFDDQFSVERPDGSNFTLKIRSTKLEDSAMYFCASRVNRGISGNTIYFGEGSWLTVV.